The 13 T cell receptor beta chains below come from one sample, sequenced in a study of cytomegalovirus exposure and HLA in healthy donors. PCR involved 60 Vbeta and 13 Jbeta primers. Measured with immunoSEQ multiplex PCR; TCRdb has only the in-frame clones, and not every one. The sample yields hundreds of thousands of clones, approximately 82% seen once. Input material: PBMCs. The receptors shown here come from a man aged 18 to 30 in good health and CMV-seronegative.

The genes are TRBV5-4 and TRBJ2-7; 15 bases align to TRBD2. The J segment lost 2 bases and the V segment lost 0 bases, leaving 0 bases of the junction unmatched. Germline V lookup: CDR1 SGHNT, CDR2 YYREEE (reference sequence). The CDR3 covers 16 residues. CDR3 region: CASSLGTSGRAYEQYF. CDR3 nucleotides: TGTGCCAGCAGCTTGGGGACTAGCGGGAGGGCCTACGAGCAGTACTTC.

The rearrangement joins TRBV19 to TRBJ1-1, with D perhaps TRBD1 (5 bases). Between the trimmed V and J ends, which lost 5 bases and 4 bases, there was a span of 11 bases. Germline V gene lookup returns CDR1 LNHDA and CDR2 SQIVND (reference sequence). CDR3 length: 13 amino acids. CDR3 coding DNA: TGTGCCAGTAGTTGGGCAGGGATCACTGAAGCTTTCTTT. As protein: CASSWAGITEAFF.

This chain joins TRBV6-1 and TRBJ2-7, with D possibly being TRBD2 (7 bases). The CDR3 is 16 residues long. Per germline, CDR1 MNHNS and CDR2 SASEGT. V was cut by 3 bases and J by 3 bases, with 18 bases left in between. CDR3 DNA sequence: TGTGCCAGCAGTGATGTGGGGGGGGGCTCGGGCTACGAGCAGTACTTC. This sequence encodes CASSDVGGGSGYEQYF.

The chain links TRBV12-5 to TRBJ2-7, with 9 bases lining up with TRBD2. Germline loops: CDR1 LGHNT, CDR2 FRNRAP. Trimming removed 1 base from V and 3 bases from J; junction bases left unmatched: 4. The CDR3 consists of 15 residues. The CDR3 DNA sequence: TGTGCTAGTGGTTTGGGCCAGACTAGCGGCTACGAGCAGTACTTC. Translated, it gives CASGLGQTSGYEQYF.

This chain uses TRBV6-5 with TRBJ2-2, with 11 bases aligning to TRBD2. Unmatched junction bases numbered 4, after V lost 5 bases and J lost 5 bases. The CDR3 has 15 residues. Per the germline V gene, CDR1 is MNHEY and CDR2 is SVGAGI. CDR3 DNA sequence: TGTGCCAGCAGTCGGGGACTAGCGGTTACCGGGGAGCTGTTTTTT. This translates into CASSRGLAVTGELFF.

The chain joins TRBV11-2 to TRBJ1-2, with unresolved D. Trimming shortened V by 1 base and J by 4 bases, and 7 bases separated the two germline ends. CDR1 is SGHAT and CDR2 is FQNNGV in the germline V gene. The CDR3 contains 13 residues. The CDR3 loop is CASSLVQSYGYTF. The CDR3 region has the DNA TGTGCCAGCAGCTTAGTACAGAGCTATGGCTACACCTTC. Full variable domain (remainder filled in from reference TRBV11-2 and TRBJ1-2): EAGVAQSPRYKIIEKRQSVAFWCNPISGHATLYWYQQILGQGPKLLIQFQNNGVVDDSQLPKDRFSAERLKGVDSTLKIQPAKLEDSAVYLCASSLVQSYGYTFGSGTRLTVV.

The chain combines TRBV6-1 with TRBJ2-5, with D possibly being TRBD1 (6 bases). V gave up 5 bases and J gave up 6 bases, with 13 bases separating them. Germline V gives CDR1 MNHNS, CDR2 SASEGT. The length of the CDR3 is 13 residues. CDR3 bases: TGTGCCAGCAGTAAACAGGGTTCGCAGACCCAGTACTTC. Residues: CASSKQGSQTQYF.

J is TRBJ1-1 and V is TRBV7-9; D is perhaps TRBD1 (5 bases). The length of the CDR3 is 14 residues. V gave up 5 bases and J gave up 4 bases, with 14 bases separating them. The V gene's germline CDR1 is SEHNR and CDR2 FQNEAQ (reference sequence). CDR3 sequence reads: CASSPPGRGTEAFF. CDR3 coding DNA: TGTGCCAGCAGCCCTCCGGGGAGGGGCACTGAAGCTTTCTTT.

CDR3 sequence (DNA): TGTGCCAGCAGCTTAGTCCCAGGCGCCCTGATCCCCTACGAGCAGTACTTC. It encodes CASSLVPGALIPYEQYF. The V and J genes are TRBV11-2 and TRBJ2-7; D is uncertain. The CDR3 has 17 residues. Trimming pared 1 base from V and 2 bases from J, leaving 18 bases between. Germline lookup yields CDR1 SGHAT and CDR2 FQNNGV.

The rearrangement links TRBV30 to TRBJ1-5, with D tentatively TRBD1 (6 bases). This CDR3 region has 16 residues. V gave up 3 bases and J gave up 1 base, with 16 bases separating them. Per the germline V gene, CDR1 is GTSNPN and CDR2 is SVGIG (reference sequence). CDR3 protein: CAWSGASRGSNQPQHF. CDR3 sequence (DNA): TGTGCCTGGAGCGGCGCATCCAGGGGAAGCAATCAGCCCCAGCATTTT.

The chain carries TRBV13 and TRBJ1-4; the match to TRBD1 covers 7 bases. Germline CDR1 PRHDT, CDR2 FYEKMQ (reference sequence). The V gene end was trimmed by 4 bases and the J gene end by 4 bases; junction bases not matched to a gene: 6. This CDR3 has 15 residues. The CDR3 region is CASSYRDSFNEKLFF. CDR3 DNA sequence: TGTGCCAGCAGCTATCGGGACAGCTTTAATGAAAAACTGTTTTTT.

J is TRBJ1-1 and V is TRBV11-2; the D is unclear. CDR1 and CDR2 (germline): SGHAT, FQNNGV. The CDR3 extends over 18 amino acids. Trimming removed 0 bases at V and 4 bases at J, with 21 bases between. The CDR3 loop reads CASSLDGLEAPIFTEAFF. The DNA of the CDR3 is TGTGCCAGCAGCTTAGATGGTCTGGAGGCGCCCATATTCACTGAAGCTTTCTTT. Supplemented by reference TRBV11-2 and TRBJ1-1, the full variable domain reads EAGVAQSPRYKIIEKRQSVAFWCNPISGHATLYWYQQILGQGPKLLIQFQNNGVVDDSQLPKDRFSAERLKGVDSTLKIQPAKLEDSAVYLCASSLDGLEAPIFTEAFFGQGTRLTVV.

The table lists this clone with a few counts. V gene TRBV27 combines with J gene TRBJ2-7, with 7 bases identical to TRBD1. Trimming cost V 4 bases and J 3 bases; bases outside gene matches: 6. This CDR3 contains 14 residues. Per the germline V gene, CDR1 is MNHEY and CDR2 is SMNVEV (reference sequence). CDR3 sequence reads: CASSSPGQSYEQYF. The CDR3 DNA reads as TGTGCCAGCAGTTCCCCGGGACAGAGCTACGAGCAGTACTTC.